The present T cell receptor beta chain was sequenced within a study of early T cells in non-severe SARS-CoV-2 infection. V was shortened by 3 bases and J by 5 bases, with 14 bases between the two germline ends. CDR1 SGDLS and CDR2 YYNGEE come from the germline V gene. There are 14 residues in the CDR3. One entry per CDR3 protein results from TCRdb running MiXCR on the 5' RACE reads. The table shows under 70,000 distinct CDR3 sequences, with over 9.5% occurring only once. Specimen: whole blood. The rearrangement uses TRBV9 and TRBJ1-1, with a possible D match to TRBD1 (5 bases). This receptor was taken from an adult who was a healthcare worker with PCR-confirmed SARS-CoV-2 infection or an uninfected control (not recorded which). CDR3 region: CASSARQGRTEAFF. The CDR3 DNA is TGTGCCAGCAGCGCGAGGCAGGGTCGGACTGAAGCTTTCTTT.